This T cell receptor beta chain comes out of a study of blood T cell repertoires in COVID-19. Looking at the study overall: The United States, Italy and Spain were the sources of the acute and convalescent COVID-19 samples. T cells, B-cell-depleted T cells, or PBMCs provided the cDNA or gDNA that served as material.

In the original analysis: How many nucleated cells were present was estimated from reference gene primer amplification. This table comes from immunoSEQ multiplex PCR, and its TCRdb copy is limited to in-frame clones, with some not included. For V, J and clone size, that table is used; D and trimming come from the DNA. The table lists 60,000 to 75,000 clones, 75% to 90% of them singletons. The receptor was isolated from a human donor in a cohort sampled during active COVID-19. Sequenced sample: peripheral blood.

CDR3 protein: CASSSPLSGGTGELFF. CDR3 in DNA: TGTGCCAGCAGCTCCCCATTGAGCGGGGGGACCGGGGAGCTGTTTTTT. The chain couples TRBV28 to TRBJ2-2; TRBD2 agrees at 9 bases. In germline, CDR1 is MDHEN, CDR2 SYDVKM. The CDR3 has 16 residues. V was clipped by 6 bases and J by 5 bases; unmatched bases: 10.